This TCR beta chain was sequenced during a study of CD8 T cells in cerebrospinal fluid in Alzheimer's disease (dated by TCRdb to about 2020). General notes on the study: The study used two single-cell methods, plate-based nested PCR sequencing and droplet-based sequencing, to evaluate clonal expansion of CSF T cells. This study tested whether clonally expanded T cells could be found in cerebrospinal fluid from healthy elderly individuals and from patients with neurodegenerative disease. The droplet-based CSF analysis comparing patients with controls included about 10 healthy controls (around 11,000 cells) and about 10 patients with MCI or Alzheimer's disease (about 10,000 cells). A total of approximately 24 samples were covered by the CSF gene-expression analysis, in which Parkinson's disease patients were included. The paper's findings and limits, for the study overall: The EBV-specific clones were neither the most highly expanded clones nor enriched among patients. Only samples with detectable clones went into the overall clonality comparison: roughly 11 healthy, 5 MCI, 5 AD, and 6 PD. In pooled data, a highly expanded clone (at least 3% of TCRs) was found in 1 of 10 healthy subjects versus 4 of 6 Alzheimer's patients. The largest CSF clone made up a higher percentage of TCRs in patients with MCI or Alzheimer's disease than in controls. Finding EBV-specific TCRs in CSF, the authors cautioned, does not establish a causal link between EBV and Alzheimer's disease.

This clonotype registers as large (0.1 to 1%) by frequency; no count is noted. It lacks a known antigen. Libraries were constructed by 10x single-cell sequencing. CSF cells were profiled with 10X Genomics single-cell V(D)J and 5' gene-expression libraries. An Illumina NextSeq550 was used to sequence the CSF single-cell TCR libraries. The authors' analysis ran thus. V(D)J reads were aligned to the vdj-GRCh38 alts ensemble 2.0.0 reference and were analysed with the Cell Ranger vdj pipeline. A clonotype was defined as a group of cell barcodes sharing the same set of productive CDR3 nucleotide sequences. Clonotype information was added to Seurat v3.0 gene-expression metadata to link clonality with transcriptional profiles. CSF cells with more than 1,800 genes, more than 7,500 UMIs or more than 10% mitochondrial reads were excluded. To find TCRs with known antigen specificity, CDR3-beta sequences were matched against VDJdb. Only TCRs with complete alpha and beta chains were included in the network analysis of clone sharing, which used the R package qgraph. Based on TCRdb reprocessing of the reads, there is one entry per CDR3 protein sequence, and DNA is missing. Here the V and J calls rest on TCRdb's processing, not on the authors' analysis. For this sample, the table gives approximately 1,500 distinct CDR3 sequences. Roughly 5.3% of the sample is taken by the ten largest.

None of the participants had acute infectious disease, and every participant was in good physical condition. Neurodegeneration in patients was confirmed using biomarkers including neurofilament, amyloid-beta and tau. Live CSF cells for droplet-based sequencing were sorted with a live/dead marker. CSF was obtained by lumbar puncture, and immune cells were pelleted by centrifugation at 300g. CSF samples were checked for red blood cells, and any sample contaminated with blood was excluded. CSF cells were cryopreserved in freezing medium, frozen at -80 degrees C overnight, and then transferred to liquid nitrogen for storage. Before analysis, CSF samples were stored for less than six months. The CDR3, cysteine through phenylalanine, is 15 amino acids long. The protein alone is recorded here. CDR1 and CDR2 are read off the germline V gene (reference sequence) as DFQATT and SNEGSKA.

This TCR derives from a human donor with Alzheimer's disease. The sample comprised cerebrospinal fluid. The V and J segments used are TRBV20-1 and TRBJ2-1; TCRdb calls TRBD1, which cannot be checked without DNA. The CDR3 region has the sequence CSAHRGKSSYNEQFF.